This entry lists 29 T cell receptor beta chains sequenced from one sample in a study of cytomegalovirus exposure and HLA in healthy donors. 60 Vbeta and 13 Jbeta primers were used in PCR. The table came from immunoSEQ multiplex PCR; TCRdb's copy has only in-frame clones and leaves some out. This sample carries roughly 120,000 clones, around three quarters of them seen once, and the ten largest clones take roughly 4.5%. Sample: PBMCs. These receptor sequences come from a man aged 45-65 years in good health and CMV-seropositive.

The J gene is TRBJ2-7, the V gene TRBV5-1, with a tentative D call TRBD2 (6 bases). Germline CDR1 and CDR2: SGHRS and YFSETQ. Trimming shortened V by 1 base and J by 5 bases, and 13 bases separated the two germline ends. The CDR3 runs to 14 residues. CDR3 nucleotide sequence: TGCGCCAGCAGCTTGTTCGGGAGAGTCGACGAGCAGTACTTC. Amino acids: CASSLFGRVDEQYF. The variable domain in full, with the rest retrieved from reference TRBV5-1 and TRBJ2-7, is KAGVTQTPRYLIKTRGQQVTLSCSPISGHRSVSWYQQTPGQGLQFLFEYFSETQRNKGNFPGRFSGRQFSNSRSEMNVSTLELGDSALYLCASSLFGRVDEQYFGPGTRLTVT.

The chain has TRBV2 and TRBJ1-2; 7 positions agree with TRBD1. The junction had 5 bases not matched to a gene; V was cut back by 2 bases and J by 2 bases. The CDR3 consists of 15 residues. Per the germline V gene, CDR1 is SNHLY and CDR2 is FYNNEI. This CDR3 is CASSEPTQGNYGYTF. The CDR3 DNA reads TGTGCCAGCAGTGAACCGACACAGGGGAACTATGGCTACACCTTC.

The V call is TRBV28, the J call TRBJ2-3; 8 nucleotides match TRBD1. Germline V gives CDR1 MDHEN, CDR2 SYDVKM. The CDR3 loop spans 16 amino acids. The V segment lost 4 bases and the J segment 3 bases; nucleotides outside the gene matches: 9. The CDR3 sequence: CASSSPGQGKTDTQYF. Here the CDR3 DNA reads TGTGCCAGCAGTTCCCCCGGACAGGGTAAGACAGATACGCAGTATTTT.

About this clone: At one end the junction does not follow the germline gene, possibly because of a read error. Other DNA variants within this sample encode the same CDR3. This chain connects TRBV5-1 to TRBJ1-1; the match to TRBD1 covers 8 bases. The CDR3 loop spans 15 amino acids. Per germline, CDR1 SGHRS and CDR2 YFSETQ. In nucleotides, the CDR3 is TGCGCCAGCAGCTCGGGACAGGCTATGAACACTGAGGCTTTCTTT. As protein: CASSSGQAMNTEAFF.

The CDR3 is CASSHTGLAGEGDTQYF. Written as DNA, the CDR3 is TGCGCCAGCAGCCACACCGGACTAGCGGGAGAAGGAGATACGCAGTATTTT. V usage is TRBV4-3 and J usage is TRBJ2-3; TRBD2 agrees at 13 bases. V shed 3 bases and J 5 bases; nucleotides not matched to a gene: 8. Germline loops: CDR1 LGHNA, CDR2 YSLEER. CDR3 length: 17 amino acids.

Concerning this clone: The germline gene is not matched at one end of the junction; a read error may be the cause. The genes are TRBV7-7 and TRBJ2-5; possibly TRBD2 for D (6 bases). The CDR3 sequence is 13 residues long. CDR1 is SSHAT and CDR2 is FNYEAQ in the germline V gene (reference sequence). CDR3 sequence: CASSPGGTETQYF. CDR3 coding DNA: TGTGCTAGCAGCCCTGGGGGGACCGAGACCCAGTACTTC. The full variable domain, with the rest looked up from reference TRBV7-7 and TRBJ2-5, is GAGVSQSPRYKVTKRGQDVTLRCDPISSHATLYWYQQALGQGPEFLTYFNYEAQPDKSGLPSDRFSAERPEGSISTLTIQRTEQRDSAMYRCASSPGGTETQYFGPGTRLLVL.

J is TRBJ2-7 and V is TRBV4-2, with 8 bases fitting TRBD2. The CDR3 sequence is 16 residues long. Germline V gene data show CDR1 as LGHNA and CDR2 as YNFKEQ. The junction had 8 bases not matched to a gene; V was cut back by 1 base and J by 3 bases. In DNA, the CDR3 is TGTGCCAGCAGCCAAGGGGTGGTAGCGGGGCTCTACGAGCAGTACTTC. The encoded protein is CASSQGVVAGLYEQYF.

This clone was recorded a few times. The gene calls are TRBV6-6 and TRBJ1-3; 7 bases map to TRBD1. The CDR3 is 14 amino acids. In germline, CDR1 is MNHNY, CDR2 SVGAGI (reference sequence). J gave up 4 bases and V 4 bases, and 4 bases lay outside the gene matches. In DNA, the CDR3 is TGTGCCAGCAGTTCCCAGGACAGGGGAAACACCATATATTTT. This sequence encodes CASSSQDRGNTIYF.

This sequence joins TRBV12-2 and TRBJ1-6. TRBV12-2 is classified as a pseudogene. This CDR3 region has 20 residues. The CDR3 DNA sequence: TGTGCAAGTCGCCGAGGGAGACTGACCGTCATAAGGTCCTATAATTCACCCCTCCACTTT. This encodes CASRRGRLTVIRSYNSPLHF.

This chain links TRBV2 with TRBJ2-1; a possible D gene is TRBD2 (6 bases). The germline V gene has CDR1 SNHLY and CDR2 FYNNEI. There are 15 residues in the CDR3. Trimming stripped 7 bases from V and 4 bases from J, with 17 bases between. The CDR3 sequence is CASILTPGLYNEQFF. DNA of the CDR3: TGTGCCAGCATTCTTACCCCGGGACTTTACAATGAGCAGTTCTTC.

V usage is TRBV27 and J usage is TRBJ1-1; D unclear. CDR1 is MNHEY and CDR2 is SMNVEV in the germline V gene (reference sequence). CDR3 size: 14 residues. The V and J ends lost 2 bases and 1 base respectively, with 8 bases between them. In DNA, the CDR3 is TGTGCCAGCAGTTTACTTGAGGGGAACACTGAAGCTTTCTTT. Its translation is CASSLLEGNTEAFF.

The chain has TRBV7-2 and TRBJ2-1; perhaps TRBD2 as D (6 bases). Trimming pared 8 bases from V and 9 bases from J, leaving 14 bases between. Germline assignment: CDR1 SGHTA and CDR2 FQGNSA. This CDR3 is 12 amino acids long. The CDR3 region has the DNA TGTGCCAGCCGAACTCCTAGCGTTGAGCAGTTCTTC. The encoded protein is CASRTPSVEQFF.

The chain recombines TRBV4-1 with TRBJ2-4; 9 nucleotides align to TRBD1. CDR3 length equals 15 residues. Germline V gene lookup returns CDR1 MGHRA and CDR2 YSYEKL. J gave up 8 bases and V 3 bases, and 8 bases lay outside the gene matches. The CDR3 here is CASSQPGTGRDIQYF. CDR3 coding DNA: TGCGCCAGCAGCCAGCCCGGGACAGGGAGAGACATTCAGTACTTC.

The chain employs TRBV19 and TRBJ1-1; TRBD1 aligns across 11 bases. The trim removed 4 bases at V and 6 bases at J, leaving 7 bases unmatched. The CDR3 loop spans 15 amino acids. Germline V gene lookup returns CDR1 LNHDA and CDR2 SQIVND (reference sequence). The CDR3 DNA is TGTGCCAGTAGTAAGTCGGACAGGGGGCTCTCTGAAGCTTTCTTT. Translating it yields CASSKSDRGLSEAFF.

This chain links TRBV28 with TRBJ1-6; 7 nucleotides agree with TRBD1. The germline V gene has CDR1 MDHEN and CDR2 SYDVKM. Trimming took 5 bases from V and 2 from J; bases not matched to a gene: 3. This CDR3 contains 15 residues. The CDR3 region is CASSPGTAYNSPLHF. The CDR3 DNA reads as TGTGCCAGCAGTCCAGGGACAGCCTATAATTCACCCCTCCACTTT.

J is TRBJ2-1 and V is TRBV28; D may be TRBD2 (6 bases). The germline CDR1 and CDR2 sequences are MDHEN and SYDVKM. Trimming cost V 6 bases and J 7 bases, with 19 bases left between them. CDR3 size: 15 residues. The CDR3 loop is CASSDGTFNPNEQFF. In DNA form, the CDR3 reads TGTGCCAGCAGCGACGGGACTTTCAATCCTAATGAGCAGTTCTTC.

The genes are TRBV5-1 and TRBJ2-7, with a tentative D call TRBD2 (6 bases). Germline CDR1 and CDR2: SGHRS and YFSETQ. Trimming removed 0 bases at V and 3 bases at J, with 13 bases between. The CDR3 is made up of 15 amino acids. CDR3 protein: CASSLAAGPSYEQYF. In DNA form, the CDR3 reads TGCGCCAGCAGCTTGGCTGCGGGGCCGAGCTACGAGCAGTACTTC.

V and J are TRBV2 and TRBJ2-7; D call uncertain. CDR1 is SNHLY and CDR2 is FYNNEI in the germline V gene. The CDR3 has 14 residues. V lost 3 bases, J lost 1 base, and 10 bases lay in between. In DNA form, the CDR3 reads TGTGCCAGCAGTGACGTTAGCAAGTCCTACGAGCAGTACTTC. Translating gives CASSDVSKSYEQYF.

Only one count was recorded for this clone. The chain employs TRBV7-9 and TRBJ2-1, with a tentative D call TRBD2 (6 bases). V lost 2 bases, J lost 10 bases, and 21 bases lay in between. This CDR3 spans 16 amino acids. Germline V gene data show CDR1 as SEHNR and CDR2 as FQNEAQ (reference sequence). CDR3 region: CASSLFRLVSNREQFF. The CDR3 DNA sequence: TGTGCCAGCAGCTTATTCCGACTAGTCTCCAATCGGGAGCAGTTCTTC.

The chain links TRBV15 to TRBJ1-1; D may be TRBD1 (6 bases). Trimming shortened V by 3 bases and J by 12 bases, and 17 bases separated the two germline ends. CDR3 length equals 13 residues. Germline V gives CDR1 LNHNV, CDR2 YYDKDF (reference sequence). The CDR3 DNA follows: TGTGCCACCAGCAGGGAACCGGGACATCGGACTTTCTTT. Protein: CATSREPGHRTFF.

The V call is TRBV15, the J call TRBJ2-7; 7 bases map to TRBD1. V lost 1 base, J lost 2 bases, and 5 bases stayed unmatched. From germline, CDR1 is LNHNV and CDR2 YYDKDF (reference sequence). The CDR3 is 15 residues long. CDR3 nucleotides: TGTGCCACCAGCAGAGGCCAGGGGGTGCCCTACGAGCAGTACTTC. Translated: CATSRGQGVPYEQYF.

The V gene is TRBV29-1, the J gene TRBJ1-1; possibly TRBD1 for D (5 bases). V was trimmed by 2 bases and J by 1 base, leaving 8 bases between them. The length of the CDR3 is 13 residues. CDR1 and CDR2 (germline): SQVTM, ANQGSEA. In nucleotides, the CDR3 is TGCAGCGTTGAAAGGGGCCGGAACACTGAAGCTTTCTTT. Translating it yields CSVERGRNTEAFF. The variable domain in full, completed from reference TRBV29-1 and TRBJ1-1, reads SAVISQKPSRDICQRGTSLTIQCQVDSQVTMMFWYRQQPGQSLTLIATANQGSEATYESGFVIDKFPISRPNLTFSTLTVSNMSPEDSSIYLCSVERGRNTEAFFGQGTRLTVV.

The chain is built from TRBV10-2 and TRBJ2-7; D is ambiguous. The CDR3 runs to 13 residues. Trimming removed 5 bases at V and 2 bases at J, with 10 bases between. Per the germline V gene, CDR1 is WSHSY and CDR2 is SAAADI. CDR3: CASSFLAAYEQYF. The CDR3 DNA is TGCGCCAGCAGTTTTTTGGCCGCCTACGAGCAGTACTTC.

The chain has TRBV28 and TRBJ1-1; perhaps TRBD1 as D (6 bases). The CDR3 sequence is 16 residues long. The germline V gene has CDR1 MDHEN and CDR2 SYDVKM. Trimming stripped 4 bases from V and 6 bases from J, with 21 bases between. The CDR3 region has the DNA TGTGCCAGCAGTTCTCACTATGACAGGTTGGGGCCTGAAGCTTTCTTT. This codes for CASSSHYDRLGPEAFF.

A few counts support this clone. The V and J genes are TRBV28 and TRBJ1-5; 8 positions agree with TRBD1. Germline V CDR1 and CDR2: MDHEN, SYDVKM. The CDR3 totals 14 residues. The ends lost 4 bases at V and 7 bases at J; junction bases unmatched: 6. CDR3 in DNA: TGTGCCAGCAGTTCAGGGGGCGCAAGACAGCCCCAGCATTTT. Translation: CASSSGGARQPQHF. Together with reference TRBV28 and TRBJ1-5, the CDR3 gives the full variable domain: DVKVTQSSRYLVKRTGEKVFLECVQDMDHENMFWYRQDPGLGLRLIYFSYDVKMKEKGDIPEGYSVSREKKERFSLILESASTNQTSMYLCASSSGGARQPQHFGDGTRLSIL.

The chain links TRBV18 to TRBJ2-7, with TRBD1 identical over 9 bases. The J segment lost 6 bases and the V segment lost 0 bases, leaving 6 bases of the junction unmatched. The V gene's germline CDR1 is KGHSH and CDR2 LQKENI. The CDR3 sequence is 15 residues long. The CDR3 spells CASSPPGTGRGEQYF. For the CDR3, the DNA is TGTGCCAGCTCACCACCCGGGACAGGGAGAGGCGAGCAGTACTTC.

This sequence joins TRBV5-1 and TRBJ2-2, with D possibly matching TRBD1 (5 bases). In germline, CDR1 is SGHRS, CDR2 YFSETQ. Trimming removed 0 bases from V and 5 bases from J, with 14 bases in between. The CDR3 has 16 residues. CDR3 residues: CASSLAGRVSTGELFF. As DNA, the CDR3 is TGCGCCAGCAGCTTGGCGGGCAGGGTATCGACCGGGGAGCTGTTTTTT. Full variable domain (remainder filled in from reference TRBV5-1 and TRBJ2-2): KAGVTQTPRYLIKTRGQQVTLSCSPISGHRSVSWYQQTPGQGLQFLFEYFSETQRNKGNFPGRFSGRQFSNSRSEMNVSTLELGDSALYLCASSLAGRVSTGELFFGEGSRLTVL.

The V call is TRBV13, the J call TRBJ2-7; 7 bases are shared with TRBD1. V trimming: 7 bases; J trimming: 0 bases; junction bases outside the gene matches: 6. This CDR3 region has 14 residues. CDR1 is PRHDT and CDR2 is FYEKMQ in the germline V gene (reference sequence). In DNA form, the CDR3 reads TGTGCCAGCACCCACAGGGGTACCTCCTACGAGCAGTACTTC. Translated, it gives CASTHRGTSYEQYF.

The table lists this clone with a few counts. The genes are TRBV6-6 and TRBJ1-1; 9 nucleotides match TRBD1. Germline loops: CDR1 MNHNY, CDR2 SVGAGI (reference sequence). The length of the CDR3 is 13 residues. V lost 8 bases and J lost 4; bases outside the gene matches: 5. DNA for the CDR3: TGTGCCAGCGACAGGGGGATAGGCACTGAAGCTTTCTTT. Amino acids: CASDRGIGTEAFF.